A selection of T cell receptor beta chains follows, all from one sample in a study of cytomegalovirus exposure and HLA in healthy donors. Assay used: immunoSEQ multiplex PCR; TCRdb lists only in-frame clones, some missing. Of roughly 110,000 clones in the sample, about 87% were seen once. The sample taken for sequencing was PBMCs. These TCRs come from a young woman in good health and CMV-seropositive. Both conserved end residues are part of each CDR3. The D gene is left open where the match is weak. Clone size is not always given. Where it is, it says once, few, many or a class for expanded clones.

TRBD2	TRBJ2-3	-	TRBV6-1	CASRSGGTDTQYF
-	TRBJ2-5	-	TRBV10-3	CAISEPRQETQYF
TRBD1	TRBJ2-5	-	TRBV6-5	CASSSTQGAGETQYF
TRBD2	TRBJ2-1	-	TRBV27	CASSSPYSGGGSYNEQFF
-	TRBJ1-2	-	TRBV10-2	CASRAGTIYGYTF
TRBD2	TRBJ2-7	-	TRBV9	CASSSGLALAYEQYF
TRBD1	TRBJ2-3	-	TRBV5-1	CASSQGVGTDTQYF
-	TRBJ2-7	once	TRBV27	CASSLSGLGRIYEQYF
TRBD1	TRBJ2-1	-	TRBV7-9	CASSPRRDREYNEQFF
-	TRBJ2-7	-	TRBV28	CASGGQQTYEQYF
TRBD1	TRBJ1-2	once	TRBV6-6	CASSPEDRTGYGYTF
TRBD1	TRBJ1-2	-	TRBV28	CASSLAPTGNGYTF
-	TRBJ1-2	-	TRBV5-6	CASSFGEREGYTF
TRBD1	TRBJ2-7	-	TRBV18	CASSPRDRGTYEQYF
TRBD1	TRBJ1-5	-	TRBV28	CASTRPGQGTNSDQPQHF
TRBD1	TRBJ2-5	-	TRBV29-1	CSARQGLETQYF
-	TRBJ2-2	-	TRBV7-8	CASSPRLRVGELFF
-	TRBJ2-6	-	TRBV2	CASSVQGSGANVLTF
-	TRBJ1-5	-	TRBV7-9	CASSLGDINQPQHF
-	TRBJ2-7	-	TRBV7-9	CASSADYQRYEQYF